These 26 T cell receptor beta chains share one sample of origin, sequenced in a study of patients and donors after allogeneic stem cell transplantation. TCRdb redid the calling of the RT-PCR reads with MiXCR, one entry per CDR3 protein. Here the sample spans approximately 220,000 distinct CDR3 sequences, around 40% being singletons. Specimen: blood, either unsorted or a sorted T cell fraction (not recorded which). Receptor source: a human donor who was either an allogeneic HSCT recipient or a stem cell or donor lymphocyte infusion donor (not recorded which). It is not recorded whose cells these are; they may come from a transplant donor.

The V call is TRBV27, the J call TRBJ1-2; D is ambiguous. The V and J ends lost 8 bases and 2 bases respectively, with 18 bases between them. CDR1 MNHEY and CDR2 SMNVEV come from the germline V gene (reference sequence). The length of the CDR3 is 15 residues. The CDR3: CASGPSPEGNYGYTF. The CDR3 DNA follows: TGTGCCAGCGGTCCTAGCCCGGAGGGCAACTATGGCTACACCTTC.

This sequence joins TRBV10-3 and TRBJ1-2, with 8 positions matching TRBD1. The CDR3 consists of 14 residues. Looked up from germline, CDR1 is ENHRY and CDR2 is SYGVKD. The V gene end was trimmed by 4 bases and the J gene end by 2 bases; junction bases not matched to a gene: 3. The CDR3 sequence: CAISAGTGNYGYTF. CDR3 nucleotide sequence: TGTGCCATCAGTGCCGGGACAGGCAACTATGGCTACACCTTC.

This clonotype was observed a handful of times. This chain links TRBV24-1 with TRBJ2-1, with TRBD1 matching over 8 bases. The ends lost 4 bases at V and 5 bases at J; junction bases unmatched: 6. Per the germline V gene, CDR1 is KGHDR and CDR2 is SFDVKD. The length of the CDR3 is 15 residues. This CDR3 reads CATSDPTGDHNEQFF. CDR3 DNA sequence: TGTGCCACCAGTGACCCGACAGGGGACCACAATGAGCAGTTCTTC.

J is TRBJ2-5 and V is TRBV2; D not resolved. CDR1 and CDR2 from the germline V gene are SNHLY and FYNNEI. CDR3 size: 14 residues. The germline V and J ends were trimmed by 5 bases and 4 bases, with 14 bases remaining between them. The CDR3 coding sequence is TGTGCCAGCAGTCTTCCATCCCCCACAGAGACCCAGTACTTC. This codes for CASSLPSPTETQYF.

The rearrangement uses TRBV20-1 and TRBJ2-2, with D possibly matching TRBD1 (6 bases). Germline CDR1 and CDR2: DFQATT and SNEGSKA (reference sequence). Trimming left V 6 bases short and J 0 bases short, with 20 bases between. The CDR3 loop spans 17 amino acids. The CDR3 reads CSAPTLLGHPNTGELFF. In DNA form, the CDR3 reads TGCAGTGCCCCTACCCTTCTGGGACACCCGAACACCGGGGAGCTGTTTTTT.

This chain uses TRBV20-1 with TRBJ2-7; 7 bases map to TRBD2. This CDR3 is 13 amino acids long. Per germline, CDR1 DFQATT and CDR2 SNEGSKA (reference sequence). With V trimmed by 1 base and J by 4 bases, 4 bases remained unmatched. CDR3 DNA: TGCAGTGCTAGAGGGACTAGTGGGTACGAGCAGTACTTC. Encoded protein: CSARGTSGYEQYF.

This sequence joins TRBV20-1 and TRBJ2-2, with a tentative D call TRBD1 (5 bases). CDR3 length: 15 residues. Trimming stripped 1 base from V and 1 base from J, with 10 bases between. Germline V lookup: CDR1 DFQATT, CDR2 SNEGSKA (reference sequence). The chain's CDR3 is CSARGQRMNTGELFF. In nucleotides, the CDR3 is TGCAGTGCTAGAGGACAGAGGATGAACACCGGGGAGCTGTTTTTT.

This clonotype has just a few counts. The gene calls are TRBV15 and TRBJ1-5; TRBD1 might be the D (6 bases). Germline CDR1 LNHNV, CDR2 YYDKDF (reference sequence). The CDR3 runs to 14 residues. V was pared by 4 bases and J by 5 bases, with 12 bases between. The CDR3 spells CATSTGGTHQPQHF. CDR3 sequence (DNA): TGTGCCACCAGCACGGGGGGCACCCATCAGCCCCAGCATTTT.

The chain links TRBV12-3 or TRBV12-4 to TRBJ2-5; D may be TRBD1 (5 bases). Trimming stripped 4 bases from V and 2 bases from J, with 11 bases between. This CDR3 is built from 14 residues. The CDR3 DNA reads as TGTGCCAGCAGTTCCATGACAGCTCAAGAGACCCAGTACTTC. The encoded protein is CASSSMTAQETQYF.

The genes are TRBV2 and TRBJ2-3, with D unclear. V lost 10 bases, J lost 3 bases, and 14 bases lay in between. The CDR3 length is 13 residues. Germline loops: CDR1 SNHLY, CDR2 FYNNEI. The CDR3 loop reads CATSLGLTDTQYF. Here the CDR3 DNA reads TGTGCCACCAGCCTAGGGTTGACAGATACGCAGTATTTT.

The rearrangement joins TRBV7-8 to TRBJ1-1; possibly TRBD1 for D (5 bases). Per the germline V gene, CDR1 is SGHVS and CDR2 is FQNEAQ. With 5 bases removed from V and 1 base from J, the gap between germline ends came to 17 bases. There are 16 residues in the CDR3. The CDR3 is CASSRNSGTANTEAFF. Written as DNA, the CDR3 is TGTGCCAGCAGCCGAAATTCCGGGACGGCGAACACTGAAGCTTTCTTT. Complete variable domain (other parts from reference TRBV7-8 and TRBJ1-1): GAGVSQSPRYKVAKRGQDVALRCDPISGHVSLFWYQQALGQGPEFLTYFQNEAQLDKSGLPSDRFFAERPEGSVSTLKIQRTQQEDSAVYLCASSRNSGTANTEAFFGQGTRLTVV.

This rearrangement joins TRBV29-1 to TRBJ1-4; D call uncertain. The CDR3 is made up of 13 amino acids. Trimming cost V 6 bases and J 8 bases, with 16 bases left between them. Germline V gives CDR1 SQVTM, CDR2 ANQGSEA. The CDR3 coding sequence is TGCAGCGTAACTTGGATAGACAACGAAAAACTGTTTTTT. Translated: CSVTWIDNEKLFF.

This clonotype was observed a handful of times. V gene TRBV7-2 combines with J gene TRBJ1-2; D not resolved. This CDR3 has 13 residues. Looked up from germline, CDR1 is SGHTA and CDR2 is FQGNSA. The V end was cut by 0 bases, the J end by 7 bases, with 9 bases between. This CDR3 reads CASSLARGGGYTF. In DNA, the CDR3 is TGTGCCAGCAGCTTAGCGCGTGGCGGTGGCTACACCTTC.

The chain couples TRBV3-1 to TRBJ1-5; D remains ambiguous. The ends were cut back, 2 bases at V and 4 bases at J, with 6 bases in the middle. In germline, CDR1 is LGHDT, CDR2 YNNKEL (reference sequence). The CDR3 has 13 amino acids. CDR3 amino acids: CASSQQQNQPQHF. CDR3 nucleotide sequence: TGTGCCAGCAGCCAACAGCAGAATCAGCCCCAGCATTTT.

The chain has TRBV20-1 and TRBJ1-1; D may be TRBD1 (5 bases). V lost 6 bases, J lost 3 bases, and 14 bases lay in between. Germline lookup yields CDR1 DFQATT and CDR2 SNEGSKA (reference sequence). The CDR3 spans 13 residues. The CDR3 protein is CSARRGADTEAFF. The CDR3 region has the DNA TGCAGTGCCCGTCGTGGGGCGGACACTGAAGCTTTCTTT.

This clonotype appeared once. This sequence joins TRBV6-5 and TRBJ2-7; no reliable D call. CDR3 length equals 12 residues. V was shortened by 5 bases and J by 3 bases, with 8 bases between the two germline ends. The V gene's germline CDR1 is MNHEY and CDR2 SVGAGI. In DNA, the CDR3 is TGTGCCAGCAGTCCCGGGCTCTACGAGCAGTACTTC. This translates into CASSPGLYEQYF.

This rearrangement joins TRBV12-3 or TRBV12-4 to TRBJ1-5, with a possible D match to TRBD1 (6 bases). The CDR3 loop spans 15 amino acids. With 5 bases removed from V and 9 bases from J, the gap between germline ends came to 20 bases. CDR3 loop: CASSPRRGDLGPQHF. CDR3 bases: TGTGCCAGCAGTCCCAGAAGGGGGGACCTCGGGCCCCAGCATTTT.

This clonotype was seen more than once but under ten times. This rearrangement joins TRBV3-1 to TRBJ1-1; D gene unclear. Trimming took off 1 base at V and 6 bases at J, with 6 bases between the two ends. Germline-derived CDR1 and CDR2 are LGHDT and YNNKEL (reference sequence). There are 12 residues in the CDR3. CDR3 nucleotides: TGTGCCAGCAGCCAAGGGCAGGCTGAAGCTTTCTTT. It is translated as CASSQGQAEAFF.

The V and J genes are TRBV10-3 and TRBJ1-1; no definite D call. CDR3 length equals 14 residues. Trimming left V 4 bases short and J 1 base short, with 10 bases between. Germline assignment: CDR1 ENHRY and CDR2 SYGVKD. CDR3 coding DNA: TGTGCCATCAGTGTTGGGGAAACGAACACTGAAGCTTTCTTT. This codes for CAISVGETNTEAFF.

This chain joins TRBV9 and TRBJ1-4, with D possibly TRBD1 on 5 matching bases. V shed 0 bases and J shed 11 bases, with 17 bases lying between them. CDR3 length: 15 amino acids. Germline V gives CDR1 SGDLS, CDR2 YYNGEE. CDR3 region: CASSVDPGPRAKLFF. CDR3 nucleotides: TGTGCCAGCAGCGTAGATCCGGGGCCACGGGCCAAACTGTTTTTT.

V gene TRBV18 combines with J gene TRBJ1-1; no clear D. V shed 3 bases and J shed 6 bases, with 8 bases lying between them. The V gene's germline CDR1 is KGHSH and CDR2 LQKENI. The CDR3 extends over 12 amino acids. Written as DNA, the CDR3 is TGTGCCAGCTCACCTGGAGGTCCTGAAGCTTTCTTT. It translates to CASSPGGPEAFF. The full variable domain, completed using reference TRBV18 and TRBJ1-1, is NAGVMQNPRHLVRRRGQEARLRCSPMKGHSHVYWYRQLPEEGLKFMVYLQKENIIDESGMPKERFSAEFPKEGPSILRIQQVVRGDSAAYFCASSPGGPEAFFGQGTRLTVV.

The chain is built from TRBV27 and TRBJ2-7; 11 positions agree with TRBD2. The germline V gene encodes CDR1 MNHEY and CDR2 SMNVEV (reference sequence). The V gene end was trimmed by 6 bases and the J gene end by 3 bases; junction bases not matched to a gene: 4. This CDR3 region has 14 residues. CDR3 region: CASSHGTSGYEQYF. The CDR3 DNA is TGTGCCAGCAGCCATGGGACTAGCGGCTACGAGCAGTACTTC.

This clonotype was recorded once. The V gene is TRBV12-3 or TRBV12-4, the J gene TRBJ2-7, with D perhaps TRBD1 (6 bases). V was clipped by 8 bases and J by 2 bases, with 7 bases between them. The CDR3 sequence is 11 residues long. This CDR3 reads CASGQTYEQYF. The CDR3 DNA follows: TGTGCCAGCGGACAGACCTACGAGCAGTACTTC.

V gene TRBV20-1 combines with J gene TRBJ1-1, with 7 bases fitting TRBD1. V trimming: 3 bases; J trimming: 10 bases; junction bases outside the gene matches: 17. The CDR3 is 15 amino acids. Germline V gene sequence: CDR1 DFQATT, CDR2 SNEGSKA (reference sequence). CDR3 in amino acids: CSAREGPGQKTRAFF. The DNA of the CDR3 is TGCAGTGCTAGGGAGGGGCCGGGACAGAAGACGAGAGCTTTCTTT.

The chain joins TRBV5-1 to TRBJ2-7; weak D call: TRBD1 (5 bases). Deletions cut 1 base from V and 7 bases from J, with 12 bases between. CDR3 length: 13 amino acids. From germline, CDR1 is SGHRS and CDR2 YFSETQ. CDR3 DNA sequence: TGCGCCAGCAGCTTGAATCAGGGAAGGGAGCAGTACTTC. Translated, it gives CASSLNQGREQYF.

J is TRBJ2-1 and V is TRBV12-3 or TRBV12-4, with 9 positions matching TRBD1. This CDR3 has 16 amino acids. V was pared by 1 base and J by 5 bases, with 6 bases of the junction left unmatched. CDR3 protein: CASSLGTGVSNNEQFF. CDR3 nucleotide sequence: TGTGCCAGCAGTTTAGGGACAGGGGTATCTAACAATGAGCAGTTCTTC.